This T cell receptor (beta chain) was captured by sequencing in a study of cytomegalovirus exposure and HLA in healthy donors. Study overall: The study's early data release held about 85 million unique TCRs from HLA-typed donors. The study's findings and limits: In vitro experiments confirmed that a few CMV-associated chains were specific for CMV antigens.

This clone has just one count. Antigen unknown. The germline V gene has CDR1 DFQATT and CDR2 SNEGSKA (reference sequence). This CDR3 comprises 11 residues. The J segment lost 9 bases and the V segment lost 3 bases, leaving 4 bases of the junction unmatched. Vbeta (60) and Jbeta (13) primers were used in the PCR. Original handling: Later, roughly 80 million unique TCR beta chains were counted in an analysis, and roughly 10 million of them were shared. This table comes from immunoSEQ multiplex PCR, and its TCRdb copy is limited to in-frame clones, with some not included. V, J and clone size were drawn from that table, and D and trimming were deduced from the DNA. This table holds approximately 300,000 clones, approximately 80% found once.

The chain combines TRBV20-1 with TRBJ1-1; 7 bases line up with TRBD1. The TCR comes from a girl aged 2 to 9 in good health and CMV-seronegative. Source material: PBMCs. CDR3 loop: CSARTGLQAFF. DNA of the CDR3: TGCAGTGCTAGGACAGGGCTTCAAGCTTTCTTT.